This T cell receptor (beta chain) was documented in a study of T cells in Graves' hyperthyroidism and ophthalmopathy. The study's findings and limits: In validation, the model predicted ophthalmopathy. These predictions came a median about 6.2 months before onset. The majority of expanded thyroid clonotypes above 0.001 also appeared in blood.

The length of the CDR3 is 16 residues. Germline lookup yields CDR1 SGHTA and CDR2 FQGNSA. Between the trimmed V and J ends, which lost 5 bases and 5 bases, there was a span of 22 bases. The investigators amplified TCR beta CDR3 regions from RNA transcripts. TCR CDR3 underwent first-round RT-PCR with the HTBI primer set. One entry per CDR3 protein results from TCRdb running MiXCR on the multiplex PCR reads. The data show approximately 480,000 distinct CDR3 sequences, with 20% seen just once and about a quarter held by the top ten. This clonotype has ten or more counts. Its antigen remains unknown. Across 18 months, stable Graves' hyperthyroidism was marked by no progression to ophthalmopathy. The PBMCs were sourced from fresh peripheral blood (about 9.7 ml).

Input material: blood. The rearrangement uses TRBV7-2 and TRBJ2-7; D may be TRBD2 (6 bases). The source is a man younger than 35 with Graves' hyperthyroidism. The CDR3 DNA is TGTGCCAGCAGCGATTCTCGGGCGGGGCAGCGGCACGAGCAGTACTTC. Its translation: CASSDSRAGQRHEQYF.